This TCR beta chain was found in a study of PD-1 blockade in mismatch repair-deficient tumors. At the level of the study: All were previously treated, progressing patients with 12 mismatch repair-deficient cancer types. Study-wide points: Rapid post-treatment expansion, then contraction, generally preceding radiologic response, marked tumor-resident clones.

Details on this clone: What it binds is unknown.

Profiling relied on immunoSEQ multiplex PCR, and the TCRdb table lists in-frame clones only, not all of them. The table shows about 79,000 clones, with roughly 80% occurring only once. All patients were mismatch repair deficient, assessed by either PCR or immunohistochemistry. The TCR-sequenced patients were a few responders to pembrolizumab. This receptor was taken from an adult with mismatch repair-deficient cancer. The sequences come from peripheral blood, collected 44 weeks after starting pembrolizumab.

CDR3 DNA: TGCGCCAGCAGTCAGGGATGGCCCTACGAGCAGTACTTC. It specifies CASSQGWPYEQYF. V is TRBV23-1 and J is TRBJ2-7; D is unclear. TRBV23-1 is classed as an ORF, of uncertain function. The length of the CDR3 is 13 residues. V dropped 3 bases and J dropped 2 bases, with 8 bases sitting between them.